Given below is one TCR beta chain in context. This entry belongs to a study of blood T cell repertoires in COVID-19. After removal of 1 base from V and 6 bases from J, the junction contained 5 bases not matched to a gene. Looked up from germline, CDR1 is KGHDR and CDR2 is SFDVKD. The CDR3 runs 15 residues. Sequencing was performed with immunoSEQ multiplex PCR; in TCRdb, only in-frame clones are kept and a portion is missing. Among approximately 210,000 clones listed, roughly 79% were seen once. The clonotype originates from a woman aged 50 to 60 with acute COVID-19. Sequences were obtained from PBMCs or T cells enriched from blood (not recorded which). The rearrangement joins TRBV24-1 to TRBJ2-1, with 7 bases that match TRBD2. The CDR3, as DNA: TGTGCCACCAGTGATTTTCGAGCGGGATCCAATGAGCAGTTCTTC. Its translation is CATSDFRAGSNEQFF.